The next 5 T cell receptor beta chains were all read from a single sample in a study of T cell changes during pregnancy in multiple sclerosis. Sequenced by immunoSEQ multiplex PCR; TCRdb stores in-frame clones only, minus some. The table records 80,000 to 130,000 clones, 90% to 95% of them present only once. Sequenced here: peripheral blood, sampled before pregnancy. The receptors derive from a female donor with multiple sclerosis, enrolled in a pregnancy study.

The rearrangement joins TRBV4-2 to TRBJ2-3; 8 bases agree with TRBD2. CDR1 is LGHNA and CDR2 is YNFKEQ in the germline V gene. The CDR3 is 18 amino acids. Unmatched junction bases numbered 9, after V lost 1 base and J lost 0 bases. CDR3 loop: CASSQGPGGGESTDTQYF. The CDR3 bases are TGTGCCAGCAGCCAAGGGCCCGGGGGGGGTGAGAGCACAGATACGCAGTATTTT.

The chain employs TRBV10-3 and TRBJ1-4; TRBD1 matches at 9 bases. This CDR3 is built from 14 residues. V trimming: 6 bases; J trimming: 7 bases; junction bases outside the gene matches: 6. CDR1 and CDR2 from the germline V gene are ENHRY and SYGVKD. This CDR3 reads CAISSGTGSEKLFF. CDR3 sequence (DNA): TGTGCCATCAGCTCCGGGACAGGGAGTGAAAAACTGTTTTTT.

The V and J genes are TRBV14 and TRBJ1-1, with 7 bases fitting TRBD1. The CDR3 loop spans 13 amino acids. CDR1 is SGHDN and CDR2 is FVKESK in the germline V gene. V was pared by 3 bases and J by 3 bases, with 1 base of the junction left unmatched. The chain's CDR3 is CASSQDRYTEAFF. The CDR3 DNA sequence: TGTGCCAGCAGCCAGGACAGGTACACTGAAGCTTTCTTT.

The CDR3 reads CASSLNPGTEAFF. The CDR3 region has the DNA TGTGCCAGCAGCCTCAACCCAGGGACTGAAGCTTTCTTT. The chain employs TRBV11-2 and TRBJ1-1; TRBD1 might be the D (5 bases). V was clipped by 5 bases and J by 5 bases, with 12 bases between them. Germline CDR1 and CDR2: SGHAT and FQNNGV. This CDR3 region has 13 residues.

The V gene is TRBV18, the J gene TRBJ2-7, with D possibly matching TRBD1 (6 bases). V was trimmed by 3 bases and J by 2 bases, leaving 11 bases between them. Germline values: CDR1 KGHSH, CDR2 LQKENI. This CDR3 comprises 14 residues. CDR3 loop: CASSPRDKAYEQYF. The CDR3 DNA follows: TGTGCCAGCTCACCCCGGGACAAAGCCTACGAGCAGTACTTC.